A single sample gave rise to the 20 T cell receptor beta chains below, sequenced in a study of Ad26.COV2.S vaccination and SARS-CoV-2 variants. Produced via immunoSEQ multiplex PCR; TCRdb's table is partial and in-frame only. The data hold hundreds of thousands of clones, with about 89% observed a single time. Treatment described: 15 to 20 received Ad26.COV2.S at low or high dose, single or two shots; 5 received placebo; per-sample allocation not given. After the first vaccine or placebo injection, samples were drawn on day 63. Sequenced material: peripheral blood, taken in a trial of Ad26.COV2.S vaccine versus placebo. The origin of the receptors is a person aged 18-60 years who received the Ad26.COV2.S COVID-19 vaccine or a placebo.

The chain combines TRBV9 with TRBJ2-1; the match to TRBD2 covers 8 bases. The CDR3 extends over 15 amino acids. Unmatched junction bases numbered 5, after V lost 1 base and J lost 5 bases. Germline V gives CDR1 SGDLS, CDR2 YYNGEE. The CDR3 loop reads CASSVRDSGNNEQFF. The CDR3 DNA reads TGTGCCAGCAGCGTAAGGGATAGCGGGAACAATGAGCAGTTCTTC.

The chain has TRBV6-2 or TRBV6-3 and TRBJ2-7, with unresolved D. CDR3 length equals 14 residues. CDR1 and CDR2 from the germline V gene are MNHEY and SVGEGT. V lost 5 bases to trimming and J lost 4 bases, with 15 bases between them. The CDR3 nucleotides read TGTGCCAGCAGTCCACTTAAAAGTATTTACGAGCAGTACTTC. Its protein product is CASSPLKSIYEQYF.

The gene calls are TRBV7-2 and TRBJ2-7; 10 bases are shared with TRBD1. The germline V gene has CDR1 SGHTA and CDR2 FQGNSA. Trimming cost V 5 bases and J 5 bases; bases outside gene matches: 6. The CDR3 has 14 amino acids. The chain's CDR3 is CASSVRQGANEQYF. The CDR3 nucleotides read TGTGCCAGCAGCGTACGACAGGGGGCGAACGAGCAGTACTTC.

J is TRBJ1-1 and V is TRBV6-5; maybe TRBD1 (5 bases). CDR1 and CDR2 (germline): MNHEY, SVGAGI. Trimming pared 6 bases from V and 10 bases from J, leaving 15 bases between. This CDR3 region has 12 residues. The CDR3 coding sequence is TGTGCCAGCAGGTGGGGCCAGGAAAGAGCTTTCTTT. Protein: CASRWGQERAFF.

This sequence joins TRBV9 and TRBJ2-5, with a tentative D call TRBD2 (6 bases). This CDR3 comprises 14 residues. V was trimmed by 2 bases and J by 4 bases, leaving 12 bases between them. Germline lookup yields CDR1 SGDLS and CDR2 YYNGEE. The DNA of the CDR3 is TGTGCCAGCAGCGTCGGGGGATCGGTAGAGACCCAGTACTTC. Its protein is CASSVGGSVETQYF.

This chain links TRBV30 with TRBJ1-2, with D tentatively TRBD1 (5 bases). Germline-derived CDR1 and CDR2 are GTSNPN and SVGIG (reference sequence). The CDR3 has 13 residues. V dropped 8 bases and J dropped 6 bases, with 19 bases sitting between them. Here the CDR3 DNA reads TGTGCCCGGGGGACGGAGCCGTCCGATGGCTACACCTTC. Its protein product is CARGTEPSDGYTF.

CDR3 protein: CAWSGQGVEQYF. The DNA of the CDR3 is TGTGCCTGGAGCGGACAGGGAGTCGAGCAGTACTTC. V and J are TRBV30 and TRBJ2-7, with 8 nucleotides matching TRBD1. CDR1 is GTSNPN and CDR2 is SVGIG in the germline V gene (reference sequence). The CDR3 has 12 residues. J was trimmed by 6 bases and V by 3 bases; bases with no gene match: 4.

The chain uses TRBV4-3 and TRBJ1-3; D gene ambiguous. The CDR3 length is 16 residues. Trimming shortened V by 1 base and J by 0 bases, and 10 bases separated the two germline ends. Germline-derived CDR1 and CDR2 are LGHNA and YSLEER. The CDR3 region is CASSQVPYNSGNTIYF. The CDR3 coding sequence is TGCGCCAGCAGCCAAGTCCCCTACAACTCTGGAAACACCATATATTTT.

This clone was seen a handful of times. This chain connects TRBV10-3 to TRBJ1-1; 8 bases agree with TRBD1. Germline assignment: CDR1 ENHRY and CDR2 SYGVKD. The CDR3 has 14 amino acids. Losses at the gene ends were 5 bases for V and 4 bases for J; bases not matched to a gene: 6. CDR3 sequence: CAISMDRESTEAFF. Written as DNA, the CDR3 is TGTGCCATCAGTATGGACAGGGAGTCCACTGAAGCTTTCTTT.

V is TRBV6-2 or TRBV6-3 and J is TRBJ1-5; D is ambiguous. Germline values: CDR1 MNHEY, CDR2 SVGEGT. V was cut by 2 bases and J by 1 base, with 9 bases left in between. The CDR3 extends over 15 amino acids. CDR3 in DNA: TGTGCCAGCAGTTACCTGCTGGACAGCAATCAGCCCCAGCATTTT. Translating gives CASSYLLDSNQPQHF.

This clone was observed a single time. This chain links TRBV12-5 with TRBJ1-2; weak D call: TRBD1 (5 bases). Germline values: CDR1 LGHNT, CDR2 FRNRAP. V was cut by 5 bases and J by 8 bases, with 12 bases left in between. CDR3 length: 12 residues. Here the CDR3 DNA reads TGTGCTAGTGGTGCTCAGGGACGCGGCTACACCTTC. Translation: CASGAQGRGYTF.

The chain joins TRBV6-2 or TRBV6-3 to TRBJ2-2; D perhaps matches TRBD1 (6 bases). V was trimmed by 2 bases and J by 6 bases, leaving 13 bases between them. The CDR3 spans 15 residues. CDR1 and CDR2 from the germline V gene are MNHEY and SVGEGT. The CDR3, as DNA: TGTGCCAGCAGTTACCCCCAGACAGGTTCCGGGGAGCTGTTTTTT. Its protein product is CASSYPQTGSGELFF.

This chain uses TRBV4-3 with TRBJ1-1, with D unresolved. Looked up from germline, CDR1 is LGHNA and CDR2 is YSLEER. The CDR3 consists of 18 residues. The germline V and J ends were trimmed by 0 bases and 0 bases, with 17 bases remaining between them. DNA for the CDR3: TGCGCCAGCAGCCAAGATCGAGGCAAAGGAAGGGTGAACACTGAAGCTTTCTTT. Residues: CASSQDRGKGRVNTEAFF.

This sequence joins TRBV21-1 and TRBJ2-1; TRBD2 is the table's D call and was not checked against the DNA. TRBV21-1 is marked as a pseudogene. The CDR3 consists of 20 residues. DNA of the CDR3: TGTGCCAGCAGCAATAGGGGGAGGCGGGAGTGTACACGCTCCTACAATGAGCAGTTCTTC. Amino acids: CASSNRGRRECTRSYNEQFF.

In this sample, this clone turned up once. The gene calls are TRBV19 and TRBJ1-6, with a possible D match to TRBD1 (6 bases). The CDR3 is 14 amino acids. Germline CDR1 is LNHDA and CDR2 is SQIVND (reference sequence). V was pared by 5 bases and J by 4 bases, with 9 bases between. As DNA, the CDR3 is TGTGCCAGTAGTCTCGACAGGTATAATTCACCCCTCCACTTT. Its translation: CASSLDRYNSPLHF.

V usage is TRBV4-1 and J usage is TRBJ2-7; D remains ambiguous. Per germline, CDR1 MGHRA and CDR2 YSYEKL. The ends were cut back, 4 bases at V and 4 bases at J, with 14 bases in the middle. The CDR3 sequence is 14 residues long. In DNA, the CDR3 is TGCGCCAGCAGCCTAGGGATGACTGGTTACGAGCAGTACTTC. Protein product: CASSLGMTGYEQYF.

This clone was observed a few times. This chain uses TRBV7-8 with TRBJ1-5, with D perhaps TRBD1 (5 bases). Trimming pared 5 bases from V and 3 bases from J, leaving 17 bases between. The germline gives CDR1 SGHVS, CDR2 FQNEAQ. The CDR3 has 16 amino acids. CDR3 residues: CASSPRFTGTNQPQHF. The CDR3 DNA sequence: TGTGCCAGCAGCCCTCGATTCACGGGGACCAATCAGCCCCAGCATTTT.

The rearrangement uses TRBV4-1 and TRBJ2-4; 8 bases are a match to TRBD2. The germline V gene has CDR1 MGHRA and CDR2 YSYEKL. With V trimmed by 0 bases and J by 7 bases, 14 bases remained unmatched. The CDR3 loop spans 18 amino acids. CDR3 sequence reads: CASSQDTGGGTWENIQYF. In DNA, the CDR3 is TGCGCCAGCAGCCAAGATACGGGGGGGGGCACGTGGGAGAACATTCAGTACTTC.

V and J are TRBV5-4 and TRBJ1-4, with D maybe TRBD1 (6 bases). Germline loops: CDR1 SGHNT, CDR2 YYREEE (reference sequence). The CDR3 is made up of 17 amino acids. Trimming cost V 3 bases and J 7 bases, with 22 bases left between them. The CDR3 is CASSSPGVGASSEKLFF. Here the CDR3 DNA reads TGTGCCAGCAGCTCGCCGGGAGTGGGGGCTTCGAGTGAAAAACTGTTTTTT.

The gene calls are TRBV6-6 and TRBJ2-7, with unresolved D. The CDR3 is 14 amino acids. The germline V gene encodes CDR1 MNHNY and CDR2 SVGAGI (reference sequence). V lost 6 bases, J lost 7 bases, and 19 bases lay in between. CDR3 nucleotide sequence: TGTGCCAGCAGACGTACTATCCTTGGGGAAGAGCAGTACTTC. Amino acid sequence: CASRRTILGEEQYF.